The present entry profiles one T cell receptor (beta chain) with its context. Its cognate antigen is unknown. V lost 7 bases to trimming and J lost 4 bases; unmatched junction nucleotides: 11. Looked up from germline, CDR1 is MNHEY and CDR2 is SMNVEV (reference sequence). The CDR3 length is 18 residues. The data stem from a study of lymphopenia after photon versus proton radiotherapy. Study observations and caveats: After the lymphocyte nadir, photon-treated repertoires showed oligoclonal expansion, especially of CD8+ Temra cells. Larger post-nadir TCR diversity loss correlated inversely with survival in deceased patients. Relative stability marked proton patients; photon patients lost diversity and naive cells. Authors raise, but do not show, better survival with proton therapy.

TCRdb's table, derived via immunoSEQ multiplex PCR, lists solely in-frame clones and lacks some. The sample yields approximately 160,000 clones, approximately 86% seen once. This rearrangement joins TRBV27 to TRBJ2-2; 14 bases match TRBD2. This clonotype was sampled from a man in his forties or fifties with gastric cancer. The sequencing here drew on peripheral blood, taken from a patient treated with photon-based radiotherapy. Here the CDR3 DNA reads TGTGCCAGCACCAGACTAGCGGGAGGGGAGGAGTTCACCGGGGAGCTGTTTTTT. It translates to CASTRLAGGEEFTGELFF.